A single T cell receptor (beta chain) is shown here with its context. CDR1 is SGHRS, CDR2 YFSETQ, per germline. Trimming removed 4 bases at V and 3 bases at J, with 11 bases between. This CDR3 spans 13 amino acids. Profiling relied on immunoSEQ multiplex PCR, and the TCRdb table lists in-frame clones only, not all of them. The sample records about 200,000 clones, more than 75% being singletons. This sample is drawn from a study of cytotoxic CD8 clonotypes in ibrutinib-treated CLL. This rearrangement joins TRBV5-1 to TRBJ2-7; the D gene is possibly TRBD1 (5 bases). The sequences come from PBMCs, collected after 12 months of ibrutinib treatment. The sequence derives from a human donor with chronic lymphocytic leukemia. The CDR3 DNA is TGCGCCAGCAGCCCAGACAGTGTCTACGAGCAGTACTTC. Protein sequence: CASSPDSVYEQYF.